These T cell receptor beta chains were read from a single sample in a study of regulatory T cells in long-lasting Graves disease. TCRdb fed the multiplex PCR reads into MiXCR, producing one record per CDR3 protein. In the table there are about 470,000 distinct CDR3 sequences, under 25% of which are singletons. This specimen was peripheral blood mononuclear cells (PBMCs), taken when the disease was refractory, from a patient treated with antithyroid drugs. The source is a female donor with Graves disease. The CDR3 runs from the conserved cysteine through the conserved F or W. D genes are given only for firm matches. Size is stated for part of the rows, as once, few or many counts, or as a class when the clone is expanded.

V	size	J	D	CDR3	DNA
TRBV12-3/TRBV12-4	many	TRBJ1-1	-	CASSPGGGWNTEAFF	TGTGCCAGCAGCCCGGGGGGGGGATGGAACACTGAAGCTTTCTTT
TRBV2	many	TRBJ2-2	TRBD1	CAIQPGQGIGELFF	TGTGCCATACAACCGGGACAGGGGATCGGGGAGCTGTTTTTT
TRBV20-1	many	TRBJ1-6	-	CSARGGSSYNSPLHF	TGCAGTGCTAGAGGGGGGAGCTCCTATAATTCACCCCTCCACTTT
TRBV6-2/TRBV6-3	many	TRBJ2-2	-	CASSWDSNTGELFF	TGTGCCAGCAGCTGGGACTCAAACACCGGGGAGCTGTTTTTT
TRBV6-1	-	TRBJ1-2	-	CASSPSGLSYGYTF	TGTGCCAGCAGTCCCTCGGGACTGAGCTATGGCTACACCTTC
TRBV28	many	TRBJ1-1	TRBD1	CASSLWGQGEAFF	TGTGCCAGCAGTTTATGGGGACAGGGTGAAGCTTTCTTT
TRBV20-1	-	TRBJ2-7	TRBD2	CSARSPSGYSYEQYF	TGCAGTGCTAGATCCCCTAGCGGTTACTCCTACGAGCAGTACTTC
TRBV30	-	TRBJ1-5	-	CAWSVLGNQPQHF	TGTGCCTGGAGCGTGCTTGGCAATCAGCCCCAGCATTTT
TRBV12-3/TRBV12-4	many	TRBJ1-5	-	CASSLGGGEDQPQHF	TGTGCCAGCAGTCTCGGGGGGGGCGAGGATCAGCCCCAGCATTTT
TRBV19	-	TRBJ1-5	-	CATREAGWYNQPQHF	TGTGCCACCCGTGAAGCGGGATGGTACAATCAGCCCCAGCATTTT
TRBV29-1	few	TRBJ2-4	-	CSVGGGLAKNIQYF	TGCAGCGTAGGGGGGGGGCTGGCCAAAAACATTCAGTACTTC
TRBV28	few	TRBJ1-5	-	CASSLKRGQPQHF	TGTGCCAGCAGTTTAAAAAGGGGCCAGCCCCAGCATTTT
TRBV30	many	TRBJ2-7	-	CAWSLSSYEQYF	TGTGCCTGGAGTTTGAGCTCCTACGAGCAGTACTTC
TRBV6-1	many	TRBJ1-5	TRBD1	CASSTRPRTGGSNQPQHF	TGTGCCAGCAGCACCCGCCCCCGTACAGGGGGCAGCAATCAGCCCCAGCATTTT
TRBV15	many	TRBJ1-5	TRBD1	CATSKGGTGEHQPQHF	TGTGCCACCAGTAAGGGCGGGACAGGGGAGCATCAGCCCCAGCATTTT
TRBV12-3/TRBV12-4	few	TRBJ2-2	-	CASSLLGVGELFF	TGTGCCAGCAGTTTACTGGGGGTCGGGGAGCTGTTTTTT
TRBV6-1	many	TRBJ2-5	-	CASSEGDLWGGETQYF	TGTGCCAGCAGTGAAGGTGACCTCTGGGGAGGAGAGACCCAGTACTTC
TRBV10-3	-	TRBJ1-2	TRBD1	CAISEDRVYGCTF	TGTGCCATCAGTGAGGACAGGGTATATGGCTGCACCTTC
TRBV28	-	TRBJ2-3	-	CASSSYSKSADTQYF	TGTGCCAGCAGTTCCTATTCAAAGAGCGCAGATACGCAGTATTTT
TRBV15	-	TRBJ2-3	TRBD2	CATSRGGGSPSTDTQYF	TGTGCCACCAGCAGAGGGGGGGGATCCCCTAGCACAGATACGCAGTATTTT
TRBV6-2/TRBV6-3	-	TRBJ2-7	TRBD1	CASSYRDSFRLYHSYEQYF	TGTGCCAGCAGTTACAGGGACAGTTTTCGATTATACCACTCCTACGAGCAGTACTTC
TRBV27	-	TRBJ1-5	-	CASSLGFGQPQHF	TGTGCCAGCAGTTTAGGGTTCGGTCAGCCCCAGCATTTT
TRBV7-9	-	TRBJ2-1	TRBD1	CASSSRIDRGLEQFF	TGTGCCAGCAGCTCACGGATCGACAGGGGGCTTGAGCAGTTCTTC
TRBV7-9	-	TRBJ1-1	TRBD1	CASSSTGGTPLNTEAFF	TGTGCCAGCAGTTCAACAGGGGGTACCCCCTTGAACACTGAAGCTTTCTTT
TRBV28	-	TRBJ2-7	-	CASSPGGTYAYEQYF	TGCGCCAGCTCCCCAGGGGGGACATACGCCTACGAGCAGTACTTC
TRBV5-5	-	TRBJ1-5	-	CASSLLPREPQHF	TGTGCCAGCAGCTTGCTGCCTCGGGAGCCCCAGCATTTT
TRBV20-1	many	TRBJ1-4	TRBD1	CSAGGTGDEKLFF	TGCAGTGCTGGCGGGACAGGGGACGAAAAACTGTTTTTT
TRBV5-1	-	TRBJ1-5	TRBD1	CASSLGASGGQEPQHF	TGCGCCAGCAGCTTGGGGGCCTCCGGGGGACAGGAGCCCCAGCATTTT
TRBV28	-	TRBJ2-3	TRBD2	CASTPQAGVHTDTQYF	TGTGCCAGCACCCCCCAAGCGGGGGTCCACACAGATACGCAGTATTTT
TRBV2	-	TRBJ1-2	-	CASSSPSGYAF	TGTGCCAGCAGTTCACCCTCTGGCTACGCCTTC
TRBV20-1	few	TRBJ1-2	-	CSASVPGGYYGYTF	TGCAGTGCTAGCGTCCCGGGGGGCTACTATGGCTACACCTTC
TRBV24-1	many	TRBJ2-5	TRBD1	CATSSDRALIQETQYF	TGTGCCACCAGCTCGGACAGGGCCCTCATCCAAGAGACCCAGTACTTC
TRBV5-1	-	TRBJ2-1	-	CASSLEFPGNEQFF	TGCGCCAGCAGCTTGGAGTTCCCGGGAAATGAGCAGTTCTTC
TRBV12-3/TRBV12-4	many	TRBJ2-7	TRBD1	CASSLSATGQGQHEQYF	TGTGCCAGCAGTTTATCAGCAACGGGACAGGGTCAACACGAGCAGTACTTC
TRBV20-1	many	TRBJ1-2	-	CSARDAQRSVGYTF	TGCAGTGCTAGAGATGCACAGAGAAGCGTTGGCTACACCTTC
TRBV19	-	TRBJ1-1	-	CASSPWSGGPNTEAFF	TGTGCCAGTAGTCCCTGGAGTGGGGGGCCGAACACTGAAGCTTTCTTT
TRBV2	many	TRBJ1-1	-	CASGRGPATEAFF	TGTGCCAGCGGACGGGGTCCTGCCACTGAAGCTTTCTTT
TRBV28	-	TRBJ1-3	-	CASSLVALAGNTIYF	TGTGCCAGCAGTTTAGTGGCCCTTGCAGGAAACACCATATATTTT